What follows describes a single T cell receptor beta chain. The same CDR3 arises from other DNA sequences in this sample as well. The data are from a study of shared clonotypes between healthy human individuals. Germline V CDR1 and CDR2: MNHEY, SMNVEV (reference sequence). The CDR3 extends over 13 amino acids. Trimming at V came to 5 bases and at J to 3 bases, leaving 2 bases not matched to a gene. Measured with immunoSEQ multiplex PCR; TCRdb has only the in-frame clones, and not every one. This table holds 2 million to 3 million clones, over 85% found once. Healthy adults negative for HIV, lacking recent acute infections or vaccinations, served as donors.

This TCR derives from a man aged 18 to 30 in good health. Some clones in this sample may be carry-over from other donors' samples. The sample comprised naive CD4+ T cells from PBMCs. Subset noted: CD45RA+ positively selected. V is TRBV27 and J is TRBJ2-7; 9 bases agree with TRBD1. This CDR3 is CASSRTGDYEQYF. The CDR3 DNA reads TGTGCCAGCAGTAGGACAGGGGACTACGAGCAGTACTTC.